This T cell receptor (beta chain) was documented in a study of long-term antiretroviral therapy in people with HIV. Overall study context: The oldest samples precede the 2015 immediate-ART recommendation by about a decade. Study-wide results and caveats: Despite increasing after ART, diversity remained lower than that of transplant donor controls.

CDR3 size: 14 residues. CDR1 and CDR2 from the germline V gene are MNHEY and SVGAGI. J was trimmed by 1 base and V by 6 bases; bases with no gene match: 6. Of note for this clone: No antigen is known for it.

Per individual, the PBMC samples numbered at least one pre-ART and at least two post-ART. Survey level was the resolution at which the v3.0 immunoSEQ assay ran. Sequencing efforts were directed toward about 40,000-50,000 T-cell genomes per sample. The method was immunoSEQ multiplex PCR; TCRdb's version includes in-frame clones alone and lacks a portion of them. This sample has 5,000 to 7,500 clones, with around 74% found just once. This chain links TRBV6-5 with TRBJ2-7; 7 nucleotides line up with TRBD2. This sequence was found in a man aged 35 to 55 with HIV. The sequencing used unsorted PBMCs, collected 0.5 years before starting antiretroviral therapy. CDR3 amino acids: CASSHRRGSYEQYF. In nucleotides, the CDR3 is TGTGCCAGCAGCCACCGGCGGGGGTCCTACGAGCAGTACTTC.